This TCR beta chain was recorded in a study of OX40 agonist ivuxolimab in advanced cancers. The wider study: At 75% to 90% male, the cohort had a mean age of about 55 years, ranging from roughly 20 to 85. Three patients, one with hepatocellular carcinoma and two with cutaneous melanoma, achieved partial responses.

TCRdb keeps only in-frame clones here, not all; method: immunoSEQ multiplex PCR. The sample has 25,000 to 35,000 clones, about 86% seen once; the top ten hold less than 30%. Study-wide results and limits: Certain nonresponding patients likewise had low normalized T-cell clonal expansion. Antigens targeted by the expanded peripheral T cells were not determined.

Germline values: CDR1 SGHVS, CDR2 FNYEAQ. Deletions cut 3 bases from V and 0 bases from J, with 9 bases between. The CDR3 loop spans 15 amino acids. This clone has only one observation. No antigen is known for it. This TCR came from an adult with an advanced solid tumor such as melanoma, head and neck, liver or kidney cancer. The sample in question was CD4+ or CD8+ T cells sorted from blood, obtained in a trial of the OX40 agonist ivuxolimab. The V call is TRBV7-6, the J call TRBJ1-5, with D unclear. The CDR3 DNA is TGTGCCAGCAGCTTGACGGATAATAGCAATCAGCCCCAGCATTTT. This encodes CASSLTDNSNQPQHF.